This T cell receptor (beta chain) was found in a study of blood T cell repertoires in COVID-19. TCRdb's table, derived via immunoSEQ multiplex PCR, lists solely in-frame clones and lacks some. The sample has approximately 110,000 clones, around 82% seen once. CDR1 is ENHRY and CDR2 is SYGVKD in the germline V gene. V was cut by 4 bases and J by 6 bases, with 10 bases left in between. This CDR3 has 14 amino acids. This clone has only one observation. This receptor was taken from a woman between 50 and 59 years old with acute or convalescent COVID-19. The chain links TRBV10-3 to TRBJ1-6; no reliable D call. The sample comprised peripheral blood. The CDR3 region has the DNA TGTGCCATCAGTGCGATAGGAGGTAATTCACCCCTCCACTTT. Translating it yields CAISAIGGNSPLHF.